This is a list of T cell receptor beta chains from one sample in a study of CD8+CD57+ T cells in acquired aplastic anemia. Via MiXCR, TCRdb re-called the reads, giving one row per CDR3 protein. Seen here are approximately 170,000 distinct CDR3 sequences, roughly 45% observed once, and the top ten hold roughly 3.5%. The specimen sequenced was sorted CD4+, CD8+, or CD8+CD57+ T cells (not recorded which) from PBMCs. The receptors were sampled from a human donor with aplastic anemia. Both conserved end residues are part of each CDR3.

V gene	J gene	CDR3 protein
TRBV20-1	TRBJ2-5	CSATVTSGRAGETQYF
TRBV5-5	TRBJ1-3	CASSLTRTSGNTIYF
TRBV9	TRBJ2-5	CASSIGLASQETQYF
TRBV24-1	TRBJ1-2	CATRGLHGYTF
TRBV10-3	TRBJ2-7	CATGAGRLYEQYF
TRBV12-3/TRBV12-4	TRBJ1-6	CASSLQGEGNSPLHF
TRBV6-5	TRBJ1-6	CASSYSQGGNSPLHF
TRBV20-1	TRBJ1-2	CSASPEGGFYGYTF
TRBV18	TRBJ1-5	CASSPGEDQVQHF
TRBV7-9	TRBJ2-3	CASSTQRTDTQYF
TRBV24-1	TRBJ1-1	CATSGTGDVVTEAFF
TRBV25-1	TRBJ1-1	CASIGQEASISEAFF
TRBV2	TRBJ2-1	CASRPGTSGGSQFF
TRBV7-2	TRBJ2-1	CASSLGLAAYEQFF
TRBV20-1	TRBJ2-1	CSARGQGEWNEQFF
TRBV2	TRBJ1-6	CASSRTNSPLHF
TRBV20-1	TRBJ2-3	CSARDRGRTDTQYF
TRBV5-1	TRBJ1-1	CASTTSGALDTEAFF
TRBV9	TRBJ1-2	CASSSLPSSYGYTF
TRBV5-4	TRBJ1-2	CASSLTENYGYTF
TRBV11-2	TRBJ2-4	CASSLGFGGGAGAKNIQYF
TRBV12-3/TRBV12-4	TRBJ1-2	CASSGREDGYTF
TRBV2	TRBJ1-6	CASSEGTLVDSPLHF
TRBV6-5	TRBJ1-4	CASSYWGAGEKLFF
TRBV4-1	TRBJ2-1	CASSQDKGFFYNEQFF
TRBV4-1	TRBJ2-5	CASSQLVRGETQYF
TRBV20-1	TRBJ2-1	CSAPEIAGAYNEQFF
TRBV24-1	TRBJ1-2	CATSGPAGWNGYTF
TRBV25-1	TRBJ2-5	CASSEWPGQAPWETQYF
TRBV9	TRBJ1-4	CASSVGTGRATNEKLFF
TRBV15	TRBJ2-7	CATSRDTGSYEQYF